This T cell receptor beta chain was sequenced in a study of cytomegalovirus exposure and HLA in healthy donors. Study as a whole: Out of 398 genotyped donors, about 84% belonged to the Caucasian-associated ancestry cluster.

Turning to this clone: Its antigen remains unidentified.

It was with 60 Vbeta and 13 Jbeta primers that the PCR ran. Produced via immunoSEQ multiplex PCR; TCRdb's table is partial and in-frame only. Its table records under 200,000 clones. Looked up from germline, CDR1 is GTSNPN and CDR2 is SVGIG (reference sequence). This CDR3 region has 13 residues. V shed 1 base and J shed 5 bases, with 11 bases lying between them. Study findings and constraints: A later analysis found common viral pathogens apparently linked to several of the most significant clusters. There were approximately 150 TCR beta chains listed as cytomegalovirus-associated.

Likely unrecorded immune exposures existed in these nominally healthy donors. This chain uses TRBV30 with TRBJ1-1; D not certain. Sequenced input: PBMCs. The receptor's source is a woman aged 18-29 years in good health and CMV-seropositive. CDR3 DNA sequence: TGTGCCTGGAGTGGACAAAAGCGGACTGAAGCTTTCTTT. It codes for CAWSGQKRTEAFF.